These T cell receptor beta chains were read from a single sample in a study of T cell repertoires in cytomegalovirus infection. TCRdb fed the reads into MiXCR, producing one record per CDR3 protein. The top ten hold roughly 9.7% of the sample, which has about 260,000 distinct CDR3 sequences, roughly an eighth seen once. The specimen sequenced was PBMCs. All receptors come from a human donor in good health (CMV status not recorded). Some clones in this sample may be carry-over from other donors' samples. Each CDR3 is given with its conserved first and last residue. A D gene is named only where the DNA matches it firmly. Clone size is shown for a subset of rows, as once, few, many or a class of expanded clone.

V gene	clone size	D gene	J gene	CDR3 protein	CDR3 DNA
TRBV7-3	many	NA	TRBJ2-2	CASSGRPAGELFF	TGTGCCAGCAGCGGCCGACCCGCCGGGGAGCTGTTTTTT
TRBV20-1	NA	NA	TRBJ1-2	CSARTDRTYNYGYTF	TGCAGTGCTAGGACCGACCGAACCTACAACTATGGCTACACCTTC
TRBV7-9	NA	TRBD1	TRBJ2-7	CASSSGTGLRYEQYF	TGTGCCAGCAGCTCCGGGACAGGGTTACGCTACGAGCAGTACTTC
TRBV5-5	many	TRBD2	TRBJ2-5	CASSLELAEAQETQYF	TGTGCCAGCAGCTTGGAACTAGCGGAAGCCCAAGAGACCCAGTACTTC
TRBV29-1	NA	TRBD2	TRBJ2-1	CSVARAGGPEQFF	TGCAGCGTTGCCAGGGCGGGAGGTCCGGAGCAGTTCTTC
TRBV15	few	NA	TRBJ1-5	CATSRDLTFWPQHF	TGTGCCACCAGCAGAGATCTAACCTTTTGGCCCCAGCATTTT
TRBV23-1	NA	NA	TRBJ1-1	CASSQSWRGKGNTEAFF	TGCGCCAGCAGTCAATCGTGGAGGGGGAAGGGGAACACTGAAGCTTTCTTT
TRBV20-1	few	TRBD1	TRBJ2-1	CSAIRTGSGDEQFF	TGCAGTGCTATCCGGACAGGGTCTGGGGATGAGCAGTTCTTC
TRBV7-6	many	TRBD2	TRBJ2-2	CASSLGLAGSTGELFF	TGTGCCAGCAGCTTGGGACTAGCGGGGTCCACCGGGGAGCTGTTTTTT
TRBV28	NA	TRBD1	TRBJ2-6	CASSTGAGANVLTF	TGTGCCAGCAGCACAGGGGCTGGGGCCAACGTCCTGACTTTC
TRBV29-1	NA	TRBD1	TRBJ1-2	CSVPGQGSDF	TGCAGCGTCCCGGGACAGGGGTCCGACTTC
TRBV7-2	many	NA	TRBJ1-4	CASSSGGALNEKLFF	TGTGCCAGCAGCTCCGGAGGGGCCCTTAATGAAAAACTGTTTTTT
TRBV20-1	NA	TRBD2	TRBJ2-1	CSASQGLVYNEQFF	TGCAGTGCTAGCCAAGGACTAGTTTACAATGAGCAGTTCTTC
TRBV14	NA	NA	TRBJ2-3	CASSRTGTSTDTQYF	TGTGCCAGCAGTAGGACCGGGACTAGCACAGATACGCAGTATTTT
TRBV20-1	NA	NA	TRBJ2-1	CSAGTLAWGFNNEQFF	TGCAGTGCGGGCACCCTAGCGTGGGGATTTAACAATGAGCAGTTCTTC
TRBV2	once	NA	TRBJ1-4	CSSSTQGATNEKLFF	TGTTCCAGCAGTACTCAGGGTGCAACTAATGAAAAACTGTTTTTT
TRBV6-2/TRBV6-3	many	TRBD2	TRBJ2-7	CASSKAGGPHEQYF	TGTGCCAGCAGTAAAGCGGGAGGGCCCCACGAGCAGTACTTC
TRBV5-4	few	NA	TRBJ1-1	CASSLGFVGGKNTEAFF	TGTGCCAGCAGCTTAGGCTTTGTGGGAGGGAAGAACACTGAAGCTTTCTTT
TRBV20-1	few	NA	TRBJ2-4	CSASDWGAKNIQYF	TGCAGTGCTAGTGATTGGGGGGCCAAAAACATTCAGTACTTC
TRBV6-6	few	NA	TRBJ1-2	CASSYNPPSYGYTF	TGTGCCAGCAGTTACAATCCACCGAGCTATGGCTACACCTTC
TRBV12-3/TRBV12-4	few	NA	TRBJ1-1	CASRRAGGGTEAFF	TGTGCCAGCAGAAGAGCCGGGGGTGGCACTGAAGCTTTCTTT
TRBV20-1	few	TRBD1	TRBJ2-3	CSASGNRGSEDTQYF	TGCAGTGCTAGCGGTAACAGGGGGTCTGAAGATACGCAGTATTTT
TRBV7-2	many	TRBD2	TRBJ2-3	CASSLVLAGVESDTQYF	TGTGCCAGCAGCTTAGTACTAGCGGGAGTGGAATCCGATACGCAGTATTTT
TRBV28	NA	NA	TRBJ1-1	CASTPGLTNTEAFF	TGTGCCAGCACTCCGGGGCTCACGAACACTGAAGCTTTCTTT
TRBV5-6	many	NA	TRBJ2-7	CASSLVGGYEQYF	TGTGCCAGCAGCTTAGTCGGTGGCTACGAGCAGTACTTC
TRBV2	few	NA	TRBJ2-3	CASSEELYTQYF	TGTGCCAGCAGTGAAGAACTTTATACGCAGTATTTT
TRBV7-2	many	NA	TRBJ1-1	CASTRGGMNTEAFF	TGTGCCAGCACCCGTGGGGGAATGAACACTGAAGCTTTCTTT
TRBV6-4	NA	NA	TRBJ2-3	CASSYTSGSTDTQYF	TGTGCCAGCAGTTACACAAGCGGGAGCACAGATACGCAGTATTTT
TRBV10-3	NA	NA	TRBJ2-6	CAISESAGGPPSGANVLTF	TGTGCCATCAGTGAGTCAGCGGGCGGGCCCCCCTCTGGGGCCAACGTCCTGACTTTC
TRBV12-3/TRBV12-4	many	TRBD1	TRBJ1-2	CASSLARTGDYGYTF	TGTGCCAGCAGTTTAGCGAGAACAGGGGACTATGGCTACACCTTC
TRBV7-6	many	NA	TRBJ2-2	CASSPLDPGELFF	TGTGCCAGCAGCCCGCTGGATCCCGGGGAGCTGTTTTTT
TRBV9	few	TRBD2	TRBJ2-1	CASSKGLAGASSYNEQFF	TGTGCCAGCAGCAAGGGACTAGCGGGAGCGAGCTCCTACAATGAGCAGTTCTTC
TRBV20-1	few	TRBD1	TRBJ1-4	CSARVRDSETTNEKLFF	TGCAGTGCTAGGGTTAGGGACAGCGAAACAACTAATGAAAAACTGTTTTTT
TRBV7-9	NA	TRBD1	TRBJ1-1	CASSLEGQGSTVAFF	TGTGCCAGCAGCTTAGAGGGACAGGGGAGCACTGTAGCTTTCTTT
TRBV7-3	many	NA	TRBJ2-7	CASSSMGGYEQYF	TGTGCCAGCAGCTCCATGGGGGGCTACGAGCAGTACTTC
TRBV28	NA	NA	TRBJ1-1	CASSPLSRASTEAFF	TGTGCCAGCAGTCCGCTCTCCAGGGCGAGCACTGAAGCTTTCTTT
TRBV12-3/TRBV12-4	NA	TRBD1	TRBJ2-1	CASSRTGTDEQFF	TGTGCCAGCAGCCGGACAGGGACCGACGAGCAGTTCTTC
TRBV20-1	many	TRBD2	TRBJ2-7	CSARDRTSGSYEQYF	TGCAGTGCTAGAGATCGGACTAGCGGGAGTTACGAGCAGTACTTC
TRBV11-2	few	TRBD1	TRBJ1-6	CASSLGRQGERSPLHF	TGTGCCAGCAGCCTAGGGAGGCAGGGGGAGAGATCACCCCTCCACTTT
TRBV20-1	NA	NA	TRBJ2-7	CSSNRAGRYEQYF	TGCAGTTCGAATCGGGCAGGGAGGTACGAGCAGTACTTC
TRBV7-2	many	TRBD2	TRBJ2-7	CASRYRTSGYEQYF	TGTGCCAGCAGATACCGGACTAGCGGCTACGAGCAGTACTTC
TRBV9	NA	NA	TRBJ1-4	CASARREVFCRGDEKLFF	TGTGCCAGCGCCCGTAGGGAGGTTTTTTGTAGGGGCGATGAAAAACTGTTTTTT
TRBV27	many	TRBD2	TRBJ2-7	CASSLLGTSGRYEQYF	TGTGCCAGCAGTTTATTAGGGACTAGCGGGAGGTACGAGCAGTACTTC
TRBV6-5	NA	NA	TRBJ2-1	CASSLWGDGYNEQFF	TGTGCCAGCAGTTTATGGGGAGACGGCTACAATGAGCAGTTCTTC
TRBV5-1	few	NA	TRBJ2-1	CASSLLNQGAGEQFF	TGCGCCAGCAGCTTGTTAAACCAGGGTGCCGGTGAGCAGTTCTTC
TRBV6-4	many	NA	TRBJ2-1	CASSEEADPYNEQFF	TGTGCCAGCAGTGAGGAAGCGGACCCCTACAATGAGCAGTTCTTC
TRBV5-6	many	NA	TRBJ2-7	CASSLEQFYEQYF	TGTGCCAGCAGCTTAGAACAGTTCTACGAGCAGTACTTC
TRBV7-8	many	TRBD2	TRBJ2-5	CASSWILADQETQYF	TGTGCCAGCAGCTGGATACTAGCGGACCAAGAGACCCAGTACTTC
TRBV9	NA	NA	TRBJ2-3	CASSKRGDSADTQYF	TGTGCCAGCAGCAAGAGAGGGGATTCGGCAGATACGCAGTATTTT
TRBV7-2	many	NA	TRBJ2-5	CASSPRGSHTETQYF	TGTGCCAGCAGCCCTAGGGGCAGTCACACAGAGACCCAGTACTTC
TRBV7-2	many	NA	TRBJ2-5	CASSLGASSYQETQYF	TGTGCCAGCAGCTTAGGCGCTAGCAGCTACCAAGAGACCCAGTACTTC
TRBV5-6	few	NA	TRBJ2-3	CASSIAVAETTDTQYF	TGTGCCAGCAGCATCGCCGTTGCGGAGACCACAGATACGCAGTATTTT
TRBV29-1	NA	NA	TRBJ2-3	CSVDGRDSTDTQYF	TGCAGCGTCGACGGGCGGGACAGCACAGATACGCAGTATTTT
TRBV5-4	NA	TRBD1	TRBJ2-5	CASSTRGPKTQYF	TGTGCCAGCAGCACCAGGGGGCCGAAGACCCAGTACTTC
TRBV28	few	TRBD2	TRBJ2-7	CASSLLLAGGRDYEQYF	TGTGCCAGCAGTTTACTATTAGCGGGAGGGCGAGATTACGAGCAGTACTTC
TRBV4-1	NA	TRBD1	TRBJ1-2	CASSQDSTGGSGYTF	TGCGCCAGCAGCCAAGATTCGACAGGGGGCTCTGGCTACACCTTC